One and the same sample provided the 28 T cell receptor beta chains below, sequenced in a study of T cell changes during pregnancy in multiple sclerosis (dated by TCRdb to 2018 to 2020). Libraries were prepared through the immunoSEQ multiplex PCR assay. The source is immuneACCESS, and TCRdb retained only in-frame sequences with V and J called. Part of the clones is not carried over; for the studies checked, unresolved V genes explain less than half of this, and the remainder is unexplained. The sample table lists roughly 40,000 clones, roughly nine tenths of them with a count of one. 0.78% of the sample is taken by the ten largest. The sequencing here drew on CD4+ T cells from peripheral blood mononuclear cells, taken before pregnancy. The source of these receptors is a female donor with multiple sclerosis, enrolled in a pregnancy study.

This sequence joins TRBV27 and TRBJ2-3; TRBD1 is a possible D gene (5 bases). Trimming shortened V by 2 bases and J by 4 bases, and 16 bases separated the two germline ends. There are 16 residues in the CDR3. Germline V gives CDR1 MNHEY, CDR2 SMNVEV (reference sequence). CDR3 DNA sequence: TGTGCCAGCAGTTTACGTATGACAGTCAGGGCAGATACGCAGTATTTT. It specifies CASSLRMTVRADTQYF.

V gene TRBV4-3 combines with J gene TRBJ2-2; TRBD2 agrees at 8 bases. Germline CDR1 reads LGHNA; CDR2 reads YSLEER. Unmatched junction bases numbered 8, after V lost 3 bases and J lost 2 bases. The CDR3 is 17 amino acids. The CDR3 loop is CASSQAGLASNTGELFF. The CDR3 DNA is TGCGCCAGCAGCCAGGCCGGACTAGCATCAAACACCGGGGAGCTGTTTTTT.

Here the CDR3 reads CASNPDRVNLGYTF. CDR3 bases: TGTGCCAGCAATCCGGACAGGGTGAATTTGGGCTACACCTTC. The chain is built from TRBV6-1 and TRBJ1-2; TRBD1 aligns across 8 bases. The CDR3 sequence is 14 residues long. Germline V gives CDR1 MNHNS, CDR2 SASEGT. With V trimmed by 7 bases and J by 8 bases, 12 bases remained unmatched.

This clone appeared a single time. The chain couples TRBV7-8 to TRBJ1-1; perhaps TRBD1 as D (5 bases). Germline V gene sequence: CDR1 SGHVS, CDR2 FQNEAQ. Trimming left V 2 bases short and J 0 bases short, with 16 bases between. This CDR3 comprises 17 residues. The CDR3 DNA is TGTGCCAGCAGCTTATCGATAGGGGCCCCAATGAACACTGAAGCTTTCTTT. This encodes CASSLSIGAPMNTEAFF.

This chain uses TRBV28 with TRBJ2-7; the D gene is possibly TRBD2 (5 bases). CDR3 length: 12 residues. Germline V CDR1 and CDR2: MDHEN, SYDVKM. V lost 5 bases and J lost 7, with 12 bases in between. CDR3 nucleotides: TGTGCCAGCAGTGCGGGCCTGCGGGAGCAGTACTTC. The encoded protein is CASSAGLREQYF.

The CDR3 spells CASSLTTGYTGELFF. The CDR3 nucleotides are TGCGCCAGCAGCTTGACCACAGGATACACCGGGGAGCTGTTTTTT. The J gene is TRBJ2-2, the V gene TRBV5-1; the D gene is possibly TRBD1 (5 bases). Trimming took off 1 base at V and 3 bases at J, with 10 bases between the two ends. The germline gives CDR1 SGHRS, CDR2 YFSETQ. The CDR3 runs 15 residues.

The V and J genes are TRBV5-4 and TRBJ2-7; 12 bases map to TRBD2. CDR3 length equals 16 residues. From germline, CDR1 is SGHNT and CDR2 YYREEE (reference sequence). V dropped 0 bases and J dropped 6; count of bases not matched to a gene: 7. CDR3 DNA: TGTGCCAGCAGCTTGGGGGGGACTAGCGGGTTCGGCGAGCAGTACTTC. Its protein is CASSLGGTSGFGEQYF. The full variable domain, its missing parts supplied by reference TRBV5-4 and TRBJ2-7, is ETGVTQSPTHLIKTRGQQVTLRCSSQSGHNTVSWYQQALGQGPQFIFQYYREEENGRGNFPPRFSGLQFPNYSSELNVNALELDDSALYLCASSLGGTSGFGEQYFGPGTRLTVT.

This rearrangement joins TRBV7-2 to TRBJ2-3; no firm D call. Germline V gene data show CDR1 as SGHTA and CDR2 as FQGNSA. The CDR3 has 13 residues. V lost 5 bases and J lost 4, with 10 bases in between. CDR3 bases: TGTGCCAGCAGCCCCGGGTTTGCAGATACGCAGTATTTT. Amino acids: CASSPGFADTQYF.

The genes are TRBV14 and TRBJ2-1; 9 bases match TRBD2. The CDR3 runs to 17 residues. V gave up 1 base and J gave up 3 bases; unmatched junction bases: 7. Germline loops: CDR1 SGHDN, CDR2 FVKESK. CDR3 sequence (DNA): TGTGCCAGCAGCCAAGGCAGCGGGAGGACCCTCTACAATGAGCAGTTCTTC. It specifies CASSQGSGRTLYNEQFF. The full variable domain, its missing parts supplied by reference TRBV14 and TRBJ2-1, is EAGVTQFPSHSVIEKGQTVTLRCDPISGHDNLYWYRRVMGKEIKFLLHFVKESKQDESGMPNNRFLAERTGGTYSTLKVQPAELEDSGVYFCASSQGSGRTLYNEQFFGPGTRLTVL.

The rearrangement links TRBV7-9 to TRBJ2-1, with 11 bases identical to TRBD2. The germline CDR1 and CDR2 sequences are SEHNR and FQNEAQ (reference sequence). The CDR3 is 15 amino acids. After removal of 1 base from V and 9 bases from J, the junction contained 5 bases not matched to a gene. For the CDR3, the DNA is TGTGCCAGCAGCTTAGAACTAGCGGGAGCCAGTGAGCAGTTCTTC. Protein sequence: CASSLELAGASEQFF.

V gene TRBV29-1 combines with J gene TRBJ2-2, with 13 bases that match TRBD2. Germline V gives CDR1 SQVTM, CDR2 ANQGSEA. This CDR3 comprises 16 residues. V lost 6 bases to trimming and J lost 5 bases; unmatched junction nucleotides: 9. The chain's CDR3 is CSVGLAGVGWTGELFF. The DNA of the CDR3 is TGCAGCGTAGGACTAGCGGGAGTCGGGTGGACCGGGGAGCTGTTTTTT.

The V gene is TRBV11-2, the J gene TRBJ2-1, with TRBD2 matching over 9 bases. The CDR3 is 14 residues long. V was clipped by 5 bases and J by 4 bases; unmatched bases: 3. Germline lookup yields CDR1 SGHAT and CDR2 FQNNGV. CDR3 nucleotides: TGTGCCAGCAGCGCTAGCGGGGTTTACAATGAGCAGTTCTTC. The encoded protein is CASSASGVYNEQFF.

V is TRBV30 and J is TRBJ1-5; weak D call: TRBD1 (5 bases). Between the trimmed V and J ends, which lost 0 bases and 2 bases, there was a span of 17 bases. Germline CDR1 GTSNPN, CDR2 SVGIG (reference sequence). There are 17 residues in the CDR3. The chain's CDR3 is CAWSVGPSRGRNQPQHF. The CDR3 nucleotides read TGTGCCTGGAGTGTCGGCCCTAGTAGGGGCCGCAATCAGCCCCAGCATTTT. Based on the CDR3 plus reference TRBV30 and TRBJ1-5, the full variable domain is SQTIHQWPATLVQPVGSPLSLECTVEGTSNPNLYWYRQAAGRGLQLLFYSVGIGQISSEVPQNLSASRPQDRQFILSSKKLLLSDSGFYLCAWSVGPSRGRNQPQHFGDGTRLSIL.

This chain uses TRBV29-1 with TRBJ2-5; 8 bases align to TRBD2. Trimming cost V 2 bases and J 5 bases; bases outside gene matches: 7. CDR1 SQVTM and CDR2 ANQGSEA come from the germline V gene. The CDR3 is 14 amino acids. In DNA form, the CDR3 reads TGCAGCGTTGAACCAGCGGGAGTAGGGGAGACCCAGTACTTC. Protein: CSVEPAGVGETQYF. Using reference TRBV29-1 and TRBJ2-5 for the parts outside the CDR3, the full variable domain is SAVISQKPSRDICQRGTSLTIQCQVDSQVTMMFWYRQQPGQSLTLIATANQGSEATYESGFVIDKFPISRPNLTFSTLTVSNMSPEDSSIYLCSVEPAGVGETQYFGPGTRLLVL.

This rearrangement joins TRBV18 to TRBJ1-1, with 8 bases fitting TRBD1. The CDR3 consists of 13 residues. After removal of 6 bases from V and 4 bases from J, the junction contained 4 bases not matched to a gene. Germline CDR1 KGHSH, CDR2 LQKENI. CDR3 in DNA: TGTGCCAGCTCCTATGGACAGGGCACTGAAGCTTTCTTT. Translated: CASSYGQGTEAFF.

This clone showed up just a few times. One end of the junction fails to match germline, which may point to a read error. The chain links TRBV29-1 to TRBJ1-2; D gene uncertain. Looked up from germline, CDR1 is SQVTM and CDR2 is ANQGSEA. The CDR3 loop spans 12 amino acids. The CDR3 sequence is CSMSRGDYGYTF. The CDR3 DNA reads TGTAGTATGTCCCGAGGAGACTATGGCTACACCTTC.

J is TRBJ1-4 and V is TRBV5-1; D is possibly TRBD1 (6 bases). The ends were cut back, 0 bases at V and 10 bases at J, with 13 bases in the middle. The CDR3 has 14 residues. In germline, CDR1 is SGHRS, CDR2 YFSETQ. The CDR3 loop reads CASSLDRADGKLFF. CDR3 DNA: TGCGCCAGCAGCTTGGACAGGGCAGACGGAAAACTGTTTTTT.

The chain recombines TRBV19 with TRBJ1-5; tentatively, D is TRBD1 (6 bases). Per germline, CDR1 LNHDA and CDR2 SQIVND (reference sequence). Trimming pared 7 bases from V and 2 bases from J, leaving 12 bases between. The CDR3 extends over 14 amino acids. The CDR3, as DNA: TGTGCCAGTACCCTGACAGGCCGCAATCAGCCCCAGCATTTT. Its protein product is CASTLTGRNQPQHF.

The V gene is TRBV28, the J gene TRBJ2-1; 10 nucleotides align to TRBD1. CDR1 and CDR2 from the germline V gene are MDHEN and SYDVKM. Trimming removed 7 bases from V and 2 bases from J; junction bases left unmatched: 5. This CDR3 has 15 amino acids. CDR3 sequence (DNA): TGTGCCAGCACCCCCGGGACAGGGGCCTACAATGAGCAGTTCTTC. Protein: CASTPGTGAYNEQFF.

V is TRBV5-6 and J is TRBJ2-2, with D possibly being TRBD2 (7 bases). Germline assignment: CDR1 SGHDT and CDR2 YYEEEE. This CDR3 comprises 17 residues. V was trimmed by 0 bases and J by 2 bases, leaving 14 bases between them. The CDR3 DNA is TGTGCCAGCAGCTTGGTTTTGGGGGGGCGCAACACCGGGGAGCTGTTTTTT. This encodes CASSLVLGGRNTGELFF.

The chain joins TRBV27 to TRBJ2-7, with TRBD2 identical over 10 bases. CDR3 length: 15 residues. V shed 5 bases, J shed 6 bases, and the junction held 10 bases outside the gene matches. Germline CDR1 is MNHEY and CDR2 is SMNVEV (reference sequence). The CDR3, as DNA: TGTGCCAGCAGTCCCCACCTAGCGGGAGCGGCCGAGCAGTACTTC. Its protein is CASSPHLAGAAEQYF.

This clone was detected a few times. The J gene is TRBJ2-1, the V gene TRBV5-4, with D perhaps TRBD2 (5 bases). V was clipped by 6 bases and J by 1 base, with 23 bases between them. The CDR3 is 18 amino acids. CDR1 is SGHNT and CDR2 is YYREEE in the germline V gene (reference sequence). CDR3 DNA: TGTGCCAGCACTACAAAGGTGGGATTACGGGGTTCCTACAATGAGCAGTTCTTC. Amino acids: CASTTKVGLRGSYNEQFF.

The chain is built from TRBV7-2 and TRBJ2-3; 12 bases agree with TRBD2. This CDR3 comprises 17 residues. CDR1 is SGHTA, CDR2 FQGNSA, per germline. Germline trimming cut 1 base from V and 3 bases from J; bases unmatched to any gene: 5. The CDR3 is CASSLGRLAGATDTQYF. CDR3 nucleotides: TGTGCCAGCAGCTTAGGACGACTAGCGGGAGCGACAGATACGCAGTATTTT.

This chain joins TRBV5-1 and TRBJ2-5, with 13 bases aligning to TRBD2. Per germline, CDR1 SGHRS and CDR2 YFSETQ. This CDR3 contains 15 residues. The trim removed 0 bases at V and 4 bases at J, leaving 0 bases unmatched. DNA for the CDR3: TGCGCCAGCAGCTTGGGACTAGCGGGAGGAGAGACCCAGTACTTC. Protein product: CASSLGLAGGETQYF.

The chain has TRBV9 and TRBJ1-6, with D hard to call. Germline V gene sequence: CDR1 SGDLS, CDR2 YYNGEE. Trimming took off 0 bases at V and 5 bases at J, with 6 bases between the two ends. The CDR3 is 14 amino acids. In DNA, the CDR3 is TGTGCCAGCAGCGTAGGTTCGGATAATTCACCCCTCCACTTT. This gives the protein CASSVGSDNSPLHF.

The CDR3 sequence: CASSRLSSGAGDYNEQFF. DNA of the CDR3: TGCGCCAGCAGCCGCCTTTCTTCCGGAGCGGGGGACTACAATGAGCAGTTCTTC. V usage is TRBV4-3 and J usage is TRBJ2-1, with 8 bases matching TRBD2. Germline V gene data show CDR1 as LGHNA and CDR2 as YSLEER. This CDR3 has 18 amino acids. Losses at the gene ends were 4 bases for V and 3 bases for J; bases not matched to a gene: 14.

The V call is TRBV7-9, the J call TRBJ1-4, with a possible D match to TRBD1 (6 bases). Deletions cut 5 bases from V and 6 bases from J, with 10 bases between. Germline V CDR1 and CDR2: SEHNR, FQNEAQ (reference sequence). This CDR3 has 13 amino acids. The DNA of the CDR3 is TGTGCCAGCAGCCTCGGACAGTATGAAAAACTGTTTTTT. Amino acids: CASSLGQYEKLFF.

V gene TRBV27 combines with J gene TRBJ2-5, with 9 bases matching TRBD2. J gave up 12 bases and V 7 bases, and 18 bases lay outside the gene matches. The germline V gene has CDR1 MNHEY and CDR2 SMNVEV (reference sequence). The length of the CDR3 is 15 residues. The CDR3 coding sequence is TGTGCCAGCACTCAAATAATGGCTAGCGGGGCCCTCAAGTACTTC. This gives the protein CASTQIMASGALKYF.